This T cell receptor beta chain was captured in a study of shared clonotypes between healthy human individuals. The data were produced by immunoSEQ multiplex PCR, yet TCRdb's version contains in-frame clones alone and is incomplete. This table holds under 550,000 clones, around 96% found once. Points on this clone: The antigen is unknown.

The V gene lost 4 bases and the J gene lost 8 bases, with 23 bases spanning the gap. This CDR3 contains 16 residues. The germline gives CDR1 SGHAT, CDR2 FQNNGV. Study observations and caveats: Generation probability values for non-shared clonotypes were lower than those for clonotypes shared by all four donors.

The V and J genes are TRBV11-2 and TRBJ1-2; D may be TRBD1 (6 bases). The clonotype comes from a woman in her 30s in good health. Input material: naive CD4+ T cells sorted from blood. Subset: CD45RA+ positively selected. CDR3 in DNA: TGTGCCAGCAGCTCGAACAGGAGGGGGGCTTTTTGGGGCTACACCTTC. Protein product: CASSSNRRGAFWGYTF.